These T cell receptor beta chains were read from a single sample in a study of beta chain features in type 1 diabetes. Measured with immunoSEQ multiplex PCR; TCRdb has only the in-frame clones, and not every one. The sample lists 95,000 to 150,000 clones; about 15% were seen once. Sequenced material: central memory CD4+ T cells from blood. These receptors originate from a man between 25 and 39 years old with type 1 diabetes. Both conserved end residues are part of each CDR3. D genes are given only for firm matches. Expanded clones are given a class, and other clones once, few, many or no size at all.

CAWSQVDSLNQPQHF,TGTGCCTGGAGTCAGGTGGACAGCCTAAATCAGCCCCAGCATTTT,TRBJ1-5,TRBV30,.,.
CAWSVRDSQPQHF,TGTGCCTGGAGTGTACGGGACAGCCAGCCCCAGCATTTT,TRBJ1-5,TRBV30,TRBD1,.
CASSFRNPGETQYF,TGTGCCAGCAGCTTTCGGAACCCTGGGGAGACCCAGTACTTC,TRBJ2-5,TRBV7-9,.,.
CASSQEVGNEQYF,TGCGCCAGCAGCCAAGAGGTGGGAAACGAGCAGTACTTC,TRBJ2-7,TRBV4-3,.,.
CATSPLGWDYGYTF,TGTGCCACCAGTCCTCTGGGTTGGGACTATGGCTACACCTTC,TRBJ1-2,TRBV15,.,.
CASSEALAGEKQFF,TGTGCCAGCAGTGAGGCGCTAGCGGGGGAGAAACAGTTCTTC,TRBJ2-1,TRBV25-1,TRBD2,.
CASSSPEGINQPQHF,TGTGCCAGCAGTTCCCCCGAGGGTATCAATCAGCCCCAGCATTTT,TRBJ1-5,TRBV28,.,.
CASRRGPNTYEQYF,TGTGCCAGCAGACGCGGACCAAACACCTACGAGCAGTACTTC,TRBJ2-7,TRBV6-5,.,few
CASSLVVQETQYF,TGTGCCAGCAGCTTAGTTGTCCAAGAGACCCAGTACTTC,TRBJ2-5,TRBV11-2,.,once
CASSLVSGHTDTQYF,TGCGCCAGCAGCTTGGTTTCAGGGCACACAGATACGCAGTATTTT,TRBJ2-3,TRBV5-1,.,few
CASSRGTEQFF,TGTGCCAGCAGCCGGGGCACAGAGCAGTTCTTC,TRBJ2-1,TRBV5-6,.,.
CSAAHGNYGYTF,TGCAGCGCCGCGCACGGAAACTATGGCTACACCTTC,TRBJ1-2,TRBV29-1,.,few
CASSPNRGGFDEQYF,TGTGCCAGCTCACCAAACAGGGGAGGGTTCGACGAGCAGTACTTC,TRBJ2-7,TRBV18,.,.
CASSPNRQETQYF,TGTGCCAGCAGCCCCAACAGGCAAGAGACCCAGTACTTC,TRBJ2-5,TRBV11-2,.,.
CASQSAGNTIYF,TGTGCCAGCCAGTCGGCTGGAAACACCATATATTTT,TRBJ1-3,TRBV6-5,.,many
CASSYEQGYEQYF,TGTGCCAGCAGTTATGAACAGGGCTACGAGCAGTACTTC,TRBJ2-7,TRBV6-5,.,.
CASSQAARDTQYF,TGTGCCAGCAGCCAAGCAGCTAGGGATACGCAGTATTTT,TRBJ2-3,TRBV14,.,.
CASSRGLDQETQYF,TGTGCCAGCTCACGCGGACTAGACCAAGAGACCCAGTACTTC,TRBJ2-5,TRBV18,TRBD2,.
CASSTRQEGAQYF,TGTGCCAGCAGCACCCGACAGGAGGGGGCCCAGTACTTC,TRBJ2-5,TRBV7-2,.,few
CAIASSSYEQYF,TGTGCCATCGCAAGCAGCTCCTACGAGCAGTACTTC,TRBJ2-7,TRBV6-1,.,.
CASSVEATNEKLFF,TGTGCCAGCAGCGTAGAGGCAACTAATGAAAAACTGTTTTTT,TRBJ1-4,TRBV9,.,.
CASSLLDGTVTSGANVLTF,TGTGCCAGCAGCTTGCTTGACGGGACGGTGACCTCTGGGGCCAACGTCCTGACTTTC,TRBJ2-6,TRBV5-6,.,.
CASSRTGDNIQYF,TGTGCCAGCAGCCGGACAGGGGACAACATTCAGTACTTC,TRBJ2-4,TRBV7-2,TRBD1,medium-sized
CASSVDQFSEQYF,TGTGCCAGCAGCGTAGACCAGTTCTCCGAGCAGTACTTC,TRBJ2-7,TRBV9,.,.
CASSPPLRSANTGELFF,TGTGCCAGCAGCCCCCCTCTGAGGAGCGCGAACACCGGGGAGCTGTTTTTT,TRBJ2-2,TRBV7-8,.,.
CASSPNPGRETQYF,TGTGCCAGCAGCCCTAATCCGGGAAGGGAGACCCAGTACTTC,TRBJ2-5,TRBV9,.,few
CATWTDMNTEAFF,TGTGCCACCTGGACAGATATGAACACTGAAGCTTTCTTT,TRBJ1-1,TRBV27,.,few